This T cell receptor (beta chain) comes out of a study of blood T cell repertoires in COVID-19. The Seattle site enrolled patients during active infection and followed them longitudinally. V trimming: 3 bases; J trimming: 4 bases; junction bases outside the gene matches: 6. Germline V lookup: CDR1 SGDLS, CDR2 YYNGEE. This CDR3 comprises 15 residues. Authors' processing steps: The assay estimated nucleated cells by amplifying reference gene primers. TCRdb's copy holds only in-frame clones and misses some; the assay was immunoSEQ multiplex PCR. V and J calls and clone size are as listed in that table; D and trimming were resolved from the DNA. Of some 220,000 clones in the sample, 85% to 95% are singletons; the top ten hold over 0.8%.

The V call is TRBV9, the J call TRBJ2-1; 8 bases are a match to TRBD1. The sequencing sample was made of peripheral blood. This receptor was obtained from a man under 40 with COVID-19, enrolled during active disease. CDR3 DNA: TGTGCCAGCAGCGAAGGACAGGGAGAGTACAATGAGCAGTTCTTC. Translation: CASSEGQGEYNEQFF.